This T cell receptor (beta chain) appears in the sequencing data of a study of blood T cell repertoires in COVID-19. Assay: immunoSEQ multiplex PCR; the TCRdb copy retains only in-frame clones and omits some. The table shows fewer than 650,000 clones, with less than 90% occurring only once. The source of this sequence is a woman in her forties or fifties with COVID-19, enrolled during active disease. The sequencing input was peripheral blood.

The CDR3 is CASTEGVSNYGYTF. As DNA, the CDR3 is TGTGCCAGCACCGAAGGGGTATCCAACTATGGCTACACCTTC. The rearrangement links TRBV6-5 to TRBJ1-2; possibly TRBD1 for D (5 bases). The CDR3 is 14 amino acids. Germline CDR1 is MNHEY and CDR2 is SVGAGI. V shed 7 bases and J shed 2 bases, with 14 bases lying between them.